This T cell receptor beta chain was retrieved from a study of breast tumors, draining lymph nodes, adjacent tissues. Axillary draining lymph nodes of breast cancer patients supplied the node samples. TCRdb reprocessed the multiplex PCR reads via MiXCR and lists one record per CDR3 protein. The repertoire holds some 140,000 distinct CDR3 sequences, with roughly 20% as singletons. Germline CDR1 is SNHLY and CDR2 is FYNNEI. V lost 1 base and J 4 bases, leaving 16 bases between the germline ends. The CDR3 runs 16 residues. This clonotype was seen many times. Material for sequencing was axillary lymph node tissue. The clonotype originates from a female donor with breast cancer. Some clones in this sample may be carry-over from other donors' samples. The V gene is TRBV2, the J gene TRBJ1-2; a possible D gene is TRBD1 (5 bases). The CDR3 coding sequence is TGTGCCAGCAGTGAAGATGCCACGACAGTGATCTATGGCTACACCTTC. Protein sequence: CASSEDATTVIYGYTF.